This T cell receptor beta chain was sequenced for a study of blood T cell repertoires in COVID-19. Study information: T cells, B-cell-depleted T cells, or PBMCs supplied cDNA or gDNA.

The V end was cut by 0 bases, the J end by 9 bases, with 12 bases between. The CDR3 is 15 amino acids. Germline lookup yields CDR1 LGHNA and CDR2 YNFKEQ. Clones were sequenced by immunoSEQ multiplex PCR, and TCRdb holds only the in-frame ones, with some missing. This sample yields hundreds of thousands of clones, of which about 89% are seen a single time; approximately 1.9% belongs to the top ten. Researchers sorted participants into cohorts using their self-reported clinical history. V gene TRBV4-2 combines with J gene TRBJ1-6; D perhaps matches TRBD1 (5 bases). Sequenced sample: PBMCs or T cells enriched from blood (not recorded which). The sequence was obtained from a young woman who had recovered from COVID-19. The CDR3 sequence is CASSQDTGVGSPLHF. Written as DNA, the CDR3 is TGTGCCAGCAGCCAAGATACGGGGGTCGGTTCACCCCTCCACTTT.